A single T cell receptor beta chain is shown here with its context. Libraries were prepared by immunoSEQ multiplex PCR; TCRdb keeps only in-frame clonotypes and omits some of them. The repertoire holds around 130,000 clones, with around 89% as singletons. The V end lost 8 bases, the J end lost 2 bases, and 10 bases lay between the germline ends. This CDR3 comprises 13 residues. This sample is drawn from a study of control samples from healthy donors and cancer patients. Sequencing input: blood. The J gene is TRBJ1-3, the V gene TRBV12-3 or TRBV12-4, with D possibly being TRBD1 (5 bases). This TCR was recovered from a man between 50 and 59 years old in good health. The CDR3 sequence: CASRGTAGNTIYF. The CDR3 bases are TGTGCCAGCCGGGGGACGGCTGGAAACACCATATATTTT.